The clone carrying this T cell receptor beta chain has more than one count but fewer than ten. The antigen is not known. Extracted from the samples, RNA was reverse transcribed into cDNA to serve as the sequencing template. The protocol was immunoSEQ multiplex PCR, while the TCRdb copy is restricted to in-frame clones and leaves out a portion. The table lists roughly 210,000 clones, over 40% of them singletons. The data are from a study of CD8+ T cells in alopecia areata. Study-level background: The tofacitinib course ran for 6 to 18 months and was followed by 6 months off drug.

Germline CDR1 SGHRS, CDR2 YFSETQ. This CDR3 region has 15 residues. The V and J ends lost 3 bases and 6 bases, in that order; junction bases with no gene match: 9. Study-level points and caveats: In scalp and blood, many expanded lesional clones persisted during tofacitinib. Patients displayed less clarity in TCR sharing than mice, a finding possibly related to HLA.

Treatment reported: oral pan-JAK inhibitor, 5-10 mg twice daily. Lesional scalp punch biopsies and peripheral blood were collected from alopecia areata patients. This clonotype was sampled from a human donor with alopecia areata. The chain carries TRBV5-1 and TRBJ2-5; 9 bases are a match to TRBD1. The specimen was CD4+ T cells sorted from blood, collected around week 37, from a patient treated with tofacitinib. CDR3 amino acids: CASSSGTGSGKTQYF. CDR3 nucleotides: TGCGCCAGCAGCTCCGGGACAGGGTCGGGGAAGACCCAGTACTTC.